What follows is one T cell receptor (beta chain) and its context. Which antigen it targets is not known. Base qualities are not recorded, but no much larger clone differs from it by a single base. Each collaborating institution followed its own protocols to collect whole blood in K2EDTA tubes. For TCRbeta analysis, collaborators shipped samples in one of three forms: frozen whole blood, isolated PBMCs, or DNA extracted from either of those sample types. This sample is part of a study of blood T cell repertoires in COVID-19 (dated by TCRdb to 2020 to 2022). Some background on the complete study: Samples from collaborators originated in the United States, Italy and Spain and spanned both the acute and convalescent phases of COVID-19. The prospective study material was composed of cDNA or gDNA derived from T cells, B-cell-depleted T cells, or PBMCs. Deeply sampled blood TCRbeta repertoires from subjects exposed to, actively infected with, or recovered from COVID-19 were included in the dataset. A freely available public database, intended as a resource for researchers studying the immune response to SARS-CoV-2, is where the repertoires were released. The samples were drawn from the first 160 participants of the ongoing ImmuneRACE study and from 1,254 subjects provided by 6 global collaborators. Sample metadata almost always included a de-identified subject ID, COVID-19 status, age in years and sex. HLA class I and class II types, where available, came from metadata supplied by the sample provider rather than from assay-based typing.

TCRbeta CDR3 regions were amplified from genomic DNA by means of the immunoSEQ Assay, a bias-controlled multiplex PCR. On the authors' methods: The number of nucleated cells in each sample was estimated from the amplification of reference gene primers within the assay. To quantify the absolute abundance of each unique TCRbeta CDR3 rearrangement, sequence reads were collapsed and filtered. For each sample, productive Simpson clonality was calculated by taking the square root of Simpson's diversity index across productive rearrangements. What TCRdb holds here is the immuneACCESS table cut down to in-frame rearrangements. Part of the clones is not present; checked against another copy, under half of the missing clones reflect an unresolved V gene, and the others are unexplained. V and J calls and clone size are copied from that table; D and trimming were computed from the DNA. The sample table contains some 150,000 clones; only one count was recorded for approximately 80% of them. The ten largest clonotypes hold around two fifths of the sample.

From the germline V gene, CDR1 is SGHAT and CDR2 is FQNNGV. The CDR3 runs 14 amino acids, cysteine and phenylalanine included. Here the CDR3 DNA is all that survives: 42 bases in frame from base 1. Trimming takes 5 bases off V and 1 base off J; junction bases not matched to a gene: 5. General findings and caveats noted by the study authors: The amount of clinical and demographic metadata varied by source and participant and was provided uncurated.

This TCR derives from a human donor in a cohort sampled during active COVID-19. This sequence uses TRBV11-2 and TRBJ2-7; 7 junctional bases match TRBD1. The sequenced sample consisted of peripheral blood. The CDR3 amino acid sequence is: CASSARDSSYEQYF. The nucleotide sequence is given as TGTGCCAGCAGCGCCCGGGACAGTTCCTACGAGCAGTACTTC.